These 21 T cell receptor beta chains were sequenced from one sample in a study of blood T cells in healthy people across ages. Primed by a sample-barcoded 5' primer and a J-beta primer mix, a second PCR proceeded for about 6 to 11 cycles. TCRdb itself ran the 5' RACE reads through MiXCR, one entry per CDR3 protein. The sample includes 780,000 or so distinct CDR3 sequences, roughly 50% seen only once; the top ten take approximately 40%. The sequencing sample was made of blood. The source of these receptors is a man at least 80 years old in good health.

This clonotype has only a few counts. V usage is TRBV7-2 and J usage is TRBJ1-2; no definite D call. Trimming took off 6 bases at V and 6 bases at J, with 14 bases between the two ends. Germline CDR1 reads SGHTA; CDR2 reads FQGNSA. The CDR3 runs 13 residues. The CDR3 protein is CASSRSGRDGYTF. CDR3 DNA: TGTGCCAGCAGTCGAAGCGGTCGAGATGGCTACACCTTC. Combining the CDR3 with reference TRBV7-2 and TRBJ1-2 gives the whole variable domain GAGVSQSPSNKVTEKGKDVELRCDPISGHTALYWYRQSLGQGLEFLIYFQGNSAPDKSGLPSDRFSAERTGGSVSTLTIQRTQQEDSAVYLCASSRSGRDGYTFGSGTRLTVV.

The chain recombines TRBV29-1 with TRBJ2-7; 8 bases fit TRBD2. Trimming at V came to 7 bases and at J to 2 bases, leaving 10 bases not matched to a gene. Per the germline V gene, CDR1 is SQVTM and CDR2 is ANQGSEA. This CDR3 is built from 14 residues. The CDR3 here is CSAMGLVRAYEQYF. The CDR3 bases are TGCAGCGCGATGGGACTAGTGCGGGCCTACGAGCAGTACTTC.

The chain is built from TRBV5-6 and TRBJ2-1; D is possibly TRBD2 (9 bases). The J call is in doubt because the DNA end fits TRBJ2-7 better. CDR1 and CDR2 (germline): SGHDT, YYEEEE. The CDR3 is made up of 22 amino acids. The CDR3 sequence is CASSQMGPTGVGLAGFYNEQYF. Written as DNA, the CDR3 is TGTGCCAGCAGCCAGATGGGCCCGACAGGGGTCGGCCTAGCGGGATTCTACAATGAGCAGTACTTC.

The gene calls are TRBV4-1 and TRBJ2-4; 12 bases are a match to TRBD2. The CDR3 consists of 19 residues. The ends lost 0 bases at V and 0 bases at J; junction bases unmatched: 6. Germline CDR1 reads MGHRA; CDR2 reads YSYEKL. The CDR3 nucleotides are TGCGCCAGCAGCCAAGATCCGCCTAGCGGGGGGGGAGCCAAAAACATTCAGTACTTC. Protein: CASSQDPPSGGGAKNIQYF.

The genes are TRBV6-5 and TRBJ2-7; 11 bases are shared with TRBD2. The CDR3 has 14 amino acids. CDR1 MNHEY and CDR2 SVGAGI come from the germline V gene. With 5 bases clipped from V and 6 bases from J, the junction kept 6 bases outside the gene matches. The CDR3 bases are TGTGCCAGCAGTACGACTAGCGGGACGTCCGAGCAGTACTTC. This sequence encodes CASSTTSGTSEQYF.

This clonotype was detected a few times. The chain recombines TRBV25-1 with TRBJ2-5; 9 bases agree with TRBD1. The germline V gene encodes CDR1 MGHDK and CDR2 SYGVNS. The trim removed 0 bases at V and 5 bases at J, leaving 16 bases unmatched. This CDR3 contains 19 residues. CDR3 DNA sequence: TGTGCCAGCAGTGAATACCGCACGGGACAGGGAACGGGTGTGGAGACCCAGTACTTC. It yields the protein CASSEYRTGQGTGVETQYF.

This chain links TRBV20-1 with TRBJ2-3, with 9 bases identical to TRBD2. V was pared by 1 base and J by 7 bases, with 12 bases of the junction left unmatched. CDR3 length: 16 amino acids. Germline V gene sequence: CDR1 DFQATT, CDR2 SNEGSKA (reference sequence). This CDR3 reads CSARASGGRAGNTQYF. The DNA of the CDR3 is TGCAGTGCTAGAGCGTCTGGCGGGAGGGCCGGGAATACGCAGTATTTT.

The V and J genes are TRBV2 and TRBJ1-3; tentatively, D is TRBD1 (6 bases). With 8 bases removed from V and 0 bases from J, the gap between germline ends came to 11 bases. The V gene's germline CDR1 is SNHLY and CDR2 FYNNEI. The CDR3 runs 14 residues. CDR3 sequence reads: CASVTGSSGNTIYF. CDR3 DNA: TGTGCCAGCGTCACAGGGAGCTCTGGAAACACCATATATTTT.

Notes on this clonotype: One end of the junction is discordant with germline, which a read error may explain. The V call is TRBV5-6, the J call TRBJ1-2; D gene unclear. The CDR3 is 14 amino acids. Germline-derived CDR1 and CDR2 are SGHDT and YYEEEE. The CDR3 here is CASSFPSDPYSYTF. The DNA for the CDR3 is TGTGCCAGCAGCTTCCCGTCGGATCCCTATAGCTACACCTTC.

This chain uses TRBV29-1 with TRBJ2-1, with D perhaps TRBD2 (5 bases). Deletions cut 4 bases from V and 8 bases from J, with 9 bases between. The CDR3 has 11 residues. CDR1 and CDR2 (germline): SQVTM, ANQGSEA. DNA for the CDR3: TGCAGCGTTGGGAGGTTCGATGAGCAGTTCTTC. Protein sequence: CSVGRFDEQFF.

This clonotype was detected a few times. V usage is TRBV5-1 and J usage is TRBJ2-7, with 10 positions matching TRBD2. J lost 3 bases, V lost 4 bases, and 7 bases had no gene match. This CDR3 comprises 15 residues. Germline loops: CDR1 SGHRS, CDR2 YFSETQ. In DNA form, the CDR3 reads TGCGCCAGCAGCCTCGATACTAGCGGGATCTACGAGCAGTACTTC. Translated, it gives CASSLDTSGIYEQYF.

The chain combines TRBV10-2 with TRBJ1-1; tentative D call: TRBD1 (5 bases). In germline, CDR1 is WSHSY, CDR2 SAAADI. This CDR3 contains 13 residues. The V end was cut by 6 bases, the J end by 4 bases, with 12 bases between. CDR3 DNA: TGCGCCAGCAGGTTCGGGGGGGGCACTGAAGCTTTCTTT. Translated, it gives CASRFGGGTEAFF.

This clonotype was seen a handful of times. This chain joins TRBV7-2 and TRBJ1-5, with 12 bases fitting TRBD1. Trimming cost V 0 bases and J 6 bases; bases outside gene matches: 6. The length of the CDR3 is 17 residues. Germline V gene data show CDR1 as SGHTA and CDR2 as FQGNSA. CDR3 nucleotides: TGTGCCAGCAGCTTAGCTGGGACAGGGGGCTCTAGTCAGCCCCAGCATTTT. Its protein product is CASSLAGTGGSSQPQHF.

The table lists this clonotype with a few counts. The CDR3 DNA reads TGCGCCAGCAGCCGAAGCCAAGTCCGTCTAGCGGGAGCCAATGAGCAGTTCTTC. Translated: CASSRSQVRLAGANEQFF. This sequence joins TRBV4-1 and TRBJ2-1, with TRBD2 matching 10 bases. The CDR3 covers 18 residues. Germline CDR1 reads MGHRA; CDR2 reads YSYEKL. V lost 4 bases to trimming and J lost 6 bases; unmatched junction nucleotides: 15.

Only a few counts were recorded for this clonotype. The chain combines TRBV27 with TRBJ2-7, with D perhaps matching TRBD2 (5 bases). The germline V gene encodes CDR1 MNHEY and CDR2 SMNVEV (reference sequence). This CDR3 contains 13 residues. With 1 base removed from V and 5 bases from J, the gap between germline ends came to 9 bases. The CDR3 is CASSLFRGNEQYF. DNA for the CDR3: TGTGCCAGCAGTTTATTCCGGGGAAACGAGCAGTACTTC.

The V gene is TRBV20-1, the J gene TRBJ2-3; 14 bases align to TRBD2. Per the germline V gene, CDR1 is DFQATT and CDR2 is SNEGSKA (reference sequence). Germline trimming cut 3 bases from V and 1 base from J; bases unmatched to any gene: 6. The CDR3 runs 17 residues. CDR3 sequence reads: CSARTSGRAGGTDTQYF. As DNA, the CDR3 is TGCAGTGCTAGGACTAGCGGGAGGGCCGGAGGCACAGATACGCAGTATTTT.

This clonotype turned up a few times. The genes are TRBV20-1 and TRBJ1-2, with 9 bases lining up with TRBD1. Per the germline V gene, CDR1 is DFQATT and CDR2 is SNEGSKA (reference sequence). The V and J ends lost 5 bases and 7 bases, in that order; junction bases with no gene match: 8. The CDR3 is made up of 13 amino acids. The CDR3 DNA reads TGCAGTGCTTTCACAGGGGGCGCGGCTGGCTACACCTTC. Encoded protein: CSAFTGGAAGYTF.

This clonotype was found many times. Given a much more abundant clone one base away, this may be a read error. The rearrangement joins TRBV11-2 to TRBJ2-1; D call uncertain. The CDR3 length is 14 residues. Looked up from germline, CDR1 is SGHAT and CDR2 is FQNNGV. With 5 bases removed from V and 6 bases from J, the gap between germline ends came to 14 bases. The DNA of the CDR3 is TGTGCCAGCAGCGTATGGAAGGTATCCAATGAGCAGTTCTTC. Encoded protein: CASSVWKVSNEQFF.

This clonotype was counted many times. The chain carries TRBV27 and TRBJ1-2, with D tentatively TRBD1 (5 bases). Trimming cost V 2 bases and J 2 bases, with 9 bases left between them. Looked up from germline, CDR1 is MNHEY and CDR2 is SMNVEV (reference sequence). The CDR3 totals 14 residues. The CDR3: CASSLQGGNYGYTF. For the CDR3, the DNA is TGTGCCAGCAGTTTACAGGGAGGAAACTATGGCTACACCTTC.

This clonotype was seen only a few times. The chain uses TRBV2 and TRBJ2-5, with TRBD2 identical over 9 bases. Germline V gene lookup returns CDR1 SNHLY and CDR2 FYNNEI. The CDR3 sequence is 15 residues long. The J segment lost 2 bases and the V segment lost 7 bases, leaving 8 bases of the junction unmatched. CDR3 region: CASIATSGFQETQYF. The CDR3 DNA sequence: TGTGCCAGCATTGCGACTAGCGGATTTCAAGAGACCCAGTACTTC.

The V gene is TRBV29-1, the J gene TRBJ2-5; TRBD1 aligns across 11 bases. The CDR3 is made up of 14 amino acids. Germline V lookup: CDR1 SQVTM, CDR2 ANQGSEA. The J segment lost 11 bases and the V segment lost 5 bases, leaving 13 bases of the junction unmatched. The CDR3: CSVLRDRGRDEQYF. The CDR3 nucleotides read TGCAGCGTTCTCCGGGACAGGGGGAGGGATGAGCAGTACTTC.